This T cell receptor (beta chain) was sequenced during a study of blood T cells in healthy people across ages. Findings and limits, study-wide: Observed TCR beta diversity showed a strong correlation with the percentage of naive T cells as measured by flow cytometry.

CDR1 MNHEY and CDR2 SVGAGI come from the germline V gene. CDR3 size: 15 residues. V dropped 6 bases and J dropped 4; count of bases not matched to a gene: 6. Next came a second PCR, run for 7 to 11 cycles, which used a sample-barcoded 5' primer along with a J-beta primer mix. MiXCR, applied by TCRdb to the 5' RACE reads, yields one record per CDR3 protein. The repertoire holds about 680,000 distinct CDR3 sequences, with around 45% as singletons. This clonotype has just one count. What it binds is unknown. The chain carries TRBV6-5 and TRBJ2-5; 12 bases match TRBD2. Sequencing was carried out using blood. The origin of this receptor is a woman in her sixties in good health. CDR3 protein: CASRSSGRAGETQYF. CDR3 coding DNA: TGTGCCAGCAGATCTAGCGGGAGGGCCGGAGAGACCCAGTACTTC.